The 9 T cell receptor beta chains in this list originate from one sample, sequenced in a study of PD-1 blockade in classical Hodgkin lymphoma. Relapse after autologous stem cell transplantation occurred in every patient, and brentuximab vedotin exposure varied. This table comes from immunoSEQ multiplex PCR, and its TCRdb copy is limited to in-frame clones, with some not included. This sample yields approximately 26,000 clones, of which roughly 79% are seen a single time; roughly a fifth belongs to the top ten. The material was peripheral blood mononuclear cells (PBMCs), obtained before the second cycle of nivolumab. The receptor set was obtained from a human donor with classical Hodgkin lymphoma.

The rearrangement uses TRBV28 and TRBJ1-5, with D unclear. The V gene lost 8 bases and the J gene lost 1 base, with 18 bases spanning the gap. Germline CDR1 is MDHEN and CDR2 is SYDVKM. This CDR3 contains 16 residues. This chain's CDR3 is CASLPRRLLSNQPQHF. The CDR3 nucleotides are TGTGCCAGCCTCCCCAGGCGACTCCTGAGCAATCAGCCCCAGCATTTT.

This clone was seen only a few times. The chain has TRBV30 and TRBJ1-5, with D tentatively TRBD1 (5 bases). This CDR3 is built from 13 residues. The V and J ends lost 0 bases and 7 bases respectively, with 10 bases between them. Germline values: CDR1 GTSNPN, CDR2 SVGIG (reference sequence). The CDR3 here is CAWSVGGEQPQHF. The DNA of the CDR3 is TGTGCCTGGAGTGTCGGGGGAGAACAGCCCCAGCATTTT. The complete variable domain, with remaining parts taken from reference TRBV30 and TRBJ1-5, reads SQTIHQWPATLVQPVGSPLSLECTVEGTSNPNLYWYRQAAGRGLQLLFYSVGIGQISSEVPQNLSASRPQDRQFILSSKKLLLSDSGFYLCAWSVGGEQPQHFGDGTRLSIL.

The genes are TRBV4-2 and TRBJ2-5; D possibly corresponds to TRBD2 (6 bases). The V gene lost 1 base and the J gene lost 1 base, with 10 bases spanning the gap. The CDR3 is made up of 15 amino acids. Germline assignment: CDR1 LGHNA and CDR2 YNFKEQ. The CDR3 DNA follows: TGTGCCAGCAGCCAAGCGAGGGAGGTCCAAGAGACCCAGTACTTC. Amino acids: CASSQAREVQETQYF.

V usage is TRBV2 and J usage is TRBJ2-1, with 12 positions matching TRBD1. The CDR3 is made up of 14 amino acids. V shed 5 bases, J shed 9 bases, and the junction held 5 bases outside the gene matches. CDR1 is SNHLY and CDR2 is FYNNEI in the germline V gene. In DNA form, the CDR3 reads TGTGCCAGCAGTCGGGACAGGGGGCTGGGTGAGCAGTTCTTC. Protein sequence: CASSRDRGLGEQFF. Full variable domain (rest looked up from reference TRBV2 and TRBJ2-1): EPEVTQTPSHQVTQMGQEVILRCVPISNHLYFYWYRQILGQKVEFLVSFYNNEISEKSEIFDDQFSVERPDGSNFTLKIRSTKLEDSAMYFCASSRDRGLGEQFFGPGTRLTVL.

The chain joins TRBV25-1 to TRBJ2-7; no firm D call. Per germline, CDR1 MGHDK and CDR2 SYGVNS. With 3 bases removed from V and 2 bases from J, the gap between germline ends came to 11 bases. The CDR3 extends over 14 amino acids. The CDR3 DNA is TGTGCCAGCAGTGATGATGGAGAGACCTACGAGCAGTACTTC. This gives the protein CASSDDGETYEQYF.

The chain links TRBV2 to TRBJ2-5; 8 nucleotides match TRBD2. Germline lookup yields CDR1 SNHLY and CDR2 FYNNEI. With 6 bases clipped from V and 4 bases from J, the junction kept 7 bases outside the gene matches. The CDR3 is 14 residues long. The CDR3 here is CASRREDGGETQYF. In DNA, the CDR3 is TGTGCCAGCAGGCGGGAGGATGGTGGAGAGACCCAGTACTTC.

This chain connects TRBV4-1 to TRBJ1-3; 9 bases map to TRBD1. V lost 4 bases to trimming and J lost 4 bases; unmatched junction nucleotides: 2. Per germline, CDR1 MGHRA and CDR2 YSYEKL. This CDR3 spans 14 amino acids. CDR3 coding DNA: TGCGCCAGCAGCCTCGGGACAGGGGGAAACACCATATATTTT. It translates to CASSLGTGGNTIYF.

For the CDR3, the DNA is TGCGCCAGCAGCCGGGGACTAGCGGGAGAGTTAAATGAGCAGTTCTTC. Its translation: CASSRGLAGELNEQFF. The chain joins TRBV5-1 to TRBJ2-1; TRBD2 matches at 14 bases. This CDR3 has 16 residues. Germline assignment: CDR1 SGHRS and CDR2 YFSETQ. Unmatched junction bases numbered 7, after V lost 4 bases and J lost 7 bases.

The chain is built from TRBV5-4 and TRBJ2-1, with D uncertain. Trimming took off 3 bases at V and 10 bases at J, with 8 bases between the two ends. The V gene's germline CDR1 is SGHNT and CDR2 YYREEE (reference sequence). This CDR3 is built from 11 residues. The CDR3 nucleotides read TGTGCCAGCAGCTCTTTCTCGGAGCAGTTCTTC. Its protein product is CASSSFSEQFF. The variable domain in full, with the rest retrieved from reference TRBV5-4 and TRBJ2-1, is ETGVTQSPTHLIKTRGQQVTLRCSSQSGHNTVSWYQQALGQGPQFIFQYYREEENGRGNFPPRFSGLQFPNYSSELNVNALELDDSALYLCASSSFSEQFFGPGTRLTVL.